Following are 23 T cell receptor beta chains from one sample sequenced in a study of T cell responses to AZD1222 COVID-19 vaccine. Profiled with immunoSEQ multiplex PCR; TCRdb holds only in-frame clones, not every one. Here the sample spans 90,000 to 150,000 clones, roughly 90% being singletons. The source was peripheral blood, collected on day 0 of AZD1222 vaccination. The receptor set was obtained from an adult in good health.

The chain recombines TRBV18 with TRBJ1-1, with 7 nucleotides matching TRBD1. Germline trimming cut 3 bases from V and 14 bases from J; bases unmatched to any gene: 9. Germline CDR1 reads KGHSH; CDR2 reads LQKENI. The CDR3 has 12 amino acids. DNA of the CDR3: TGTGCCAGCTCACCGGGGACAGTTATGGGCTTCTTT. It yields the protein CASSPGTVMGFF.

The CDR3 region has the DNA TGTGCCATCAGCGACAGGGGACAAACGAACACTGAAGCTTTCTTT. Translating gives CAISDRGQTNTEAFF. This sequence joins TRBV10-3 and TRBJ1-1; 8 bases map to TRBD1. The length of the CDR3 is 15 residues. Germline V gene data show CDR1 as ENHRY and CDR2 as SYGVKD. Trimming removed 6 bases from V and 1 base from J; junction bases left unmatched: 7.

The chain recombines TRBV19 with TRBJ1-2; no clear D gene. V was cut by 5 bases and J by 0 bases, with 10 bases left in between. Germline V gene lookup returns CDR1 LNHDA and CDR2 SQIVND (reference sequence). The CDR3 covers 14 residues. Here the CDR3 reads CASSSVDANYGYTF. The CDR3 nucleotides are TGTGCCAGTAGTTCCGTCGACGCTAACTATGGCTACACCTTC.

The rearrangement joins TRBV12-3 or TRBV12-4 to TRBJ1-1, with 8 bases fitting TRBD1. The CDR3 consists of 13 residues. V lost 6 bases to trimming and J lost 11 bases; unmatched junction nucleotides: 11. The DNA for the CDR3 is TGTGCCAGCAGCGCCGACAGGGGCATTCGGGCTTTCTTT. This translates into CASSADRGIRAFF.

The chain employs TRBV4-3 and TRBJ2-3; D is undetermined. Between the trimmed V and J ends, which lost 0 bases and 4 bases, there was a span of 5 bases. Germline V gives CDR1 LGHNA, CDR2 YSLEER. The length of the CDR3 is 13 residues. CDR3 sequence reads: CASSQDSSDTQYF. The CDR3 region has the DNA TGCGCCAGCAGCCAAGATTCATCAGATACGCAGTATTTT.

The chain has TRBV9 and TRBJ1-3; unclear D gene. CDR3 size: 14 residues. The germline V gene encodes CDR1 SGDLS and CDR2 YYNGEE. V lost 0 bases to trimming and J lost 0 bases, with 4 bases between them. The CDR3 sequence is CASSVESSGNTIYF. The CDR3, as DNA: TGTGCCAGCAGCGTAGAAAGCTCTGGAAACACCATATATTTT.

The chain recombines TRBV4-1 with TRBJ1-3; 7 positions agree with TRBD1. Trimming removed 1 base from V and 5 bases from J; junction bases left unmatched: 5. The V gene's germline CDR1 is MGHRA and CDR2 YSYEKL. The length of the CDR3 is 15 residues. The CDR3 bases are TGCGCCAGCAGCCAAGGGGACAGAGATCGAAACACCATATATTTT. The encoded protein is CASSQGDRDRNTIYF.

This chain joins TRBV19 and TRBJ1-2; D gene unclear. The CDR3 loop spans 16 amino acids. CDR1 and CDR2 (germline): LNHDA, SQIVND (reference sequence). V lost 6 bases and J 1 base, leaving 18 bases between the germline ends. This CDR3 reads CASRYQPGLNNYGYTF. CDR3 bases: TGTGCCAGTAGGTACCAACCGGGCCTAAATAACTATGGCTACACCTTC. Complete variable domain (other parts from reference TRBV19 and TRBJ1-2): DGGITQSPKYLFRKEGQNVTLSCEQNLNHDAMYWYRQDPGQGLRLIYYSQIVNDFQKGDIAEGYSVSREKKESFPLTVTSAQKNPTAFYLCASRYQPGLNNYGYTFGSGTRLTVV.

This chain uses TRBV5-5 with TRBJ1-6; D may be TRBD1 (6 bases). CDR1 SGHKS and CDR2 YYEKEE come from the germline V gene (reference sequence). Trimming took off 4 bases at V and 7 bases at J, with 18 bases between the two ends. The CDR3 covers 16 residues. The CDR3 nucleotides read TGTGCCAGCAGCCTGACAGGTGGTTTCTACAATTCACCCCTCCACTTT. It codes for CASSLTGGFYNSPLHF.

This clone was counted between two and nine times. The V gene is TRBV7-9, the J gene TRBJ2-3; tentatively, D is TRBD2 (7 bases). CDR1 is SEHNR and CDR2 is FQNEAQ in the germline V gene (reference sequence). This CDR3 has 15 residues. V was cut by 5 bases and J by 5 bases, with 17 bases left in between. CDR3 nucleotides: TGTGCCAGCAGCCCCAGCTTCGGGGGGCAAGATACGCAGTATTTT. Protein product: CASSPSFGGQDTQYF.

The chain employs TRBV9 and TRBJ1-2; TRBD1 might be the D (5 bases). Germline lookup yields CDR1 SGDLS and CDR2 YYNGEE. This CDR3 region has 10 residues. Trimming took 3 bases from V and 12 from J, leaving 9 bases between them. The CDR3 region has the DNA TGTGCCAGCAGCGAGACAGTCGACACCTTC. Amino acid sequence: CASSETVDTF.

CDR3 DNA: TGTGCCAGCAGTGAATGGGGTTCGGGGGTCCGTCCGAATCAGCCCCAGCATTTT. Its protein product is CASSEWGSGVRPNQPQHF. The chain joins TRBV2 to TRBJ1-5; tentative D call: TRBD1 (5 bases). CDR3 size: 18 residues. CDR1 SNHLY and CDR2 FYNNEI come from the germline V gene. V was pared by 2 bases and J by 4 bases, with 21 bases between.

The rearrangement uses TRBV2 and TRBJ1-2; D is ambiguous. Deletions cut 5 bases from V and 8 bases from J, with 12 bases between. The CDR3 has 12 amino acids. Looked up from germline, CDR1 is SNHLY and CDR2 is FYNNEI. CDR3 bases: TGTGCCAGCAGTTTCTCTAGGGAAGGCTACACCTTC. Its protein is CASSFSREGYTF. The complete variable domain, with remaining parts taken from reference TRBV2 and TRBJ1-2, reads EPEVTQTPSHQVTQMGQEVILRCVPISNHLYFYWYRQILGQKVEFLVSFYNNEISEKSEIFDDQFSVERPDGSNFTLKIRSTKLEDSAMYFCASSFSREGYTFGSGTRLTVV.

The CDR3 coding sequence is TGTGCCAGCAGCTTTAGAGCCGGAGATTCACCCCTCCACTTT. This gives the protein CASSFRAGDSPLHF. V is TRBV5-6 and J is TRBJ1-6, with D uncertain. The CDR3 contains 14 residues. Trimming stripped 2 bases from V and 8 bases from J, with 11 bases between. Germline V CDR1 and CDR2: SGHDT, YYEEEE.

The chain combines TRBV11-2 with TRBJ1-6, with 10 positions matching TRBD1. CDR3 length equals 15 residues. Germline CDR1 reads SGHAT; CDR2 reads FQNNGV. V shed 3 bases, J shed 9 bases, and the junction held 5 bases outside the gene matches. In DNA form, the CDR3 reads TGTGCCAGCAGCTTCCCGGGACAGGGGAGTTCACCCCTCCACTTT. Translation gives CASSFPGQGSSPLHF. Full variable domain (rest looked up from reference TRBV11-2 and TRBJ1-6): EAGVAQSPRYKIIEKRQSVAFWCNPISGHATLYWYQQILGQGPKLLIQFQNNGVVDDSQLPKDRFSAERLKGVDSTLKIQPAKLEDSAVYLCASSFPGQGSSPLHFGNGTRLTVT.

The V gene is TRBV7-3, the J gene TRBJ2-3; 10 nucleotides match TRBD2. V trimming: 1 base; J trimming: 1 base; junction bases outside the gene matches: 14. The CDR3 sequence is 20 residues long. Germline loops: CDR1 SGHTA, CDR2 FQGTGA. CDR3 coding DNA: TGTGCCAGCAGCTTAAACCCTAGCGGGGGTGTACGGACTCGCACAGATACGCAGTATTTT. Its translation: CASSLNPSGGVRTRTDTQYF.

The chain joins TRBV4-3 to TRBJ1-1, with D hard to call. V lost 0 bases, J lost 9 bases, and 8 bases lay in between. The length of the CDR3 is 12 residues. Germline CDR1 is LGHNA and CDR2 is YSLEER. The CDR3 nucleotides are TGCGCCAGCAGCCAAGATCGCAGGAAAGCTTTCTTT. Its translation is CASSQDRRKAFF.

The J gene is TRBJ1-2, the V gene TRBV10-3; 9 bases line up with TRBD1. Germline values: CDR1 ENHRY, CDR2 SYGVKD. Germline trimming cut 4 bases from V and 8 bases from J; bases unmatched to any gene: 5. CDR3 length: 13 amino acids. The CDR3 bases are TGTGCCATCAGTGGACGGACAGGGGAGGGCTACACCTTC. Amino acids: CAISGRTGEGYTF.

This chain joins TRBV6-6 and TRBJ1-4; weak D call: TRBD1 (5 bases). This CDR3 has 16 amino acids. The germline V gene encodes CDR1 MNHNY and CDR2 SVGAGI (reference sequence). V lost 4 bases and J 2 bases, leaving 14 bases between the germline ends. CDR3 sequence (DNA): TGTGCCAGCAGTTTCACTCGGGGGTCCACTAATGAAAAACTGTTTTTT. Its translation: CASSFTRGSTNEKLFF.

J is TRBJ1-2 and V is TRBV7-9, with TRBD1 identical over 10 bases. The CDR3 covers 16 residues. With V trimmed by 1 base and J by 9 bases, 11 bases remained unmatched. The germline V gene encodes CDR1 SEHNR and CDR2 FQNEAQ (reference sequence). The CDR3 nucleotides are TGTGCCAGCAGCTTAGGCCAGGCCGCGGGACAGGGGAGCTACACCTTC. Protein product: CASSLGQAAGQGSYTF.

The chain employs TRBV7-8 and TRBJ2-3; 11 bases match TRBD1. CDR3 length equals 15 residues. V dropped 5 bases and J dropped 3; count of bases not matched to a gene: 4. Germline V lookup: CDR1 SGHVS, CDR2 FQNEAQ. The CDR3 is CASSPWDRGTDTQYF. CDR3 coding DNA: TGTGCCAGCAGCCCTTGGGACAGGGGGACAGATACGCAGTATTTT.

The chain couples TRBV9 to TRBJ2-3; D ambiguous. The CDR3 spans 15 residues. Trimming removed 1 base from V and 0 bases from J, with 9 bases in between. Germline CDR1 is SGDLS and CDR2 is YYNGEE. The CDR3 sequence is CASSVSSMSTDTQYF. In nucleotides, the CDR3 is TGTGCCAGCAGCGTAAGTTCGATGAGCACAGATACGCAGTATTTT.

The chain's CDR3 is CASSLFGGRTEAFF. The CDR3 DNA reads TGTGCCAGCAGCTTATTCGGGGGACGAACTGAAGCTTTCTTT. The chain carries TRBV7-2 and TRBJ1-1; tentative D call: TRBD1 (5 bases). The CDR3 covers 14 residues. Germline loops: CDR1 SGHTA, CDR2 FQGNSA. Trimming took 2 bases from V and 5 from J, leaving 12 bases between them.